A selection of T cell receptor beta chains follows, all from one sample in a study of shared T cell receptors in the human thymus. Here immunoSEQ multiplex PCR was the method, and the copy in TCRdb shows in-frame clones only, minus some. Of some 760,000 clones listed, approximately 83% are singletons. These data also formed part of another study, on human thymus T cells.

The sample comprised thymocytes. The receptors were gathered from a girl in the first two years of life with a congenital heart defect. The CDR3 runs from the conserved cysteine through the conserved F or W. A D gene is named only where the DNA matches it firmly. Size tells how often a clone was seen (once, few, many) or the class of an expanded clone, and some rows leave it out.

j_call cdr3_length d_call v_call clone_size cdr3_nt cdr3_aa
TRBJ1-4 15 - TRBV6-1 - TGTGCCAGCAGTGACAGGACTTCAACTAATGAAAAACTGTTTTTT CASSDRTSTNEKLFF
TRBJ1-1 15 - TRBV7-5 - TGTGCCAGAAGCCCGCGGACAGGATGGAACACTGAAGCTTTCTTT CARSPRTGWNTEAFF
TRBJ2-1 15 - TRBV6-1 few TGTGCCAGCAGAGCCACAGGGTACAGGTTGGATGAGCAGTTCTTC CASRATGYRLDEQFF
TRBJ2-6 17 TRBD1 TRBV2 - TGTGCCAGCAGTCGCGACAGGGGGACGTCTGGGGCCAACGTCCTGACTTTC CASSRDRGTSGANVLTF
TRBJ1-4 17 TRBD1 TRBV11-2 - TGTGCCAGCAGCCCCGGTCCCGGACAGGGGGTTAATGAAAAACTGTTTTTT CASSPGPGQGVNEKLFF
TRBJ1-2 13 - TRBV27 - TGTGCCAGCAGTTCAACTACTAACTATGGCTACACCTTC CASSSTTNYGYTF
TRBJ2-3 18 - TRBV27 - TGTGCCAGCAGTTTGAAGGGCAGCGGAGCTATAAGCACAGATACGCAGTATTTT CASSLKGSGAISTDTQYF
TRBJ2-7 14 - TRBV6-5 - TGTGCCAGCAGTTACTCTAGCGGAACTTACGAGCAGTACTTC CASSYSSGTYEQYF
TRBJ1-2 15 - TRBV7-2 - TGTGCCAGCAGCTTCCTCGGCAGGGAATTGGATGGCTACACCTTC CASSFLGRELDGYTF
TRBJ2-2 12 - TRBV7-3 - TGTGCCAGCAGCCCAAACACCGGGGAGCTGTTTTTT CASSPNTGELFF
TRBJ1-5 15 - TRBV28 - TGTGCCAGCAGCCCTAACGGCCAGGGTAGTCAGCCCCAGCATTTT CASSPNGQGSQPQHF
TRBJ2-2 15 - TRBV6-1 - TGTGCCAGCAGTGAAGGGAAAGGGGGCACCGGGGAGCTGTTTTTT CASSEGKGGTGELFF
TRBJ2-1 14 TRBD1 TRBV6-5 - TGTGCCAGCAGTTACCGGGACAGAGTTAATGAGCAGTTCTTC CASSYRDRVNEQFF
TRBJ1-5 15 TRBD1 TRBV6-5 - TGTGCCAGCAGAACAGGGGAATCATGGAATCAGCCCCAGCATTTT CASRTGESWNQPQHF
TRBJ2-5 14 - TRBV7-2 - TGTGCCAGCAGCTTACATGGGGCGCAGGAGACCCAGTACTTC CASSLHGAQETQYF
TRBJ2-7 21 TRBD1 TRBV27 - TGTGCCAGCAGTTTATCGAAACCGGACAGGGGCCTACAGCAACGCCCCTACGAGCAGTACTTC CASSLSKPDRGLQQRPYEQYF
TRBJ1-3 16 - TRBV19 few TGTGCCAGTAGTATAGCCTCCGGAGACTCTGGAAACACCATATATTTT CASSIASGDSGNTIYF
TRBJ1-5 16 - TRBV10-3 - TGTGCCATCAGCTCAACGTCGGGGACAAAGGGTCAGCCCCAGCATTTT CAISSTSGTKGQPQHF
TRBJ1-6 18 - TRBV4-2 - TGTGCCAGCAGCCAAGGAGGGACGGCGGGGGCCCAAAATTCACCCCTCCACTTT CASSQGGTAGAQNSPLHF
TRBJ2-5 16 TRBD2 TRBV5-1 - TGCGCCAGCAGCTTGCGGGGGGGAAGGTCCCAAGAGACCCAGTACTTC CASSLRGGRSQETQYF
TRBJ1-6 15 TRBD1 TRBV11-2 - TGTGCCAGCAGCCCGCTACAGGGGTGGTTTTCACCCCTCCACTTT CASSPLQGWFSPLHF
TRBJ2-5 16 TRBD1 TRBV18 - TGTGCCAGCTCACCTTCTGGGACAGGGTTAGTTGAGACCCAGTACTTC CASSPSGTGLVETQYF
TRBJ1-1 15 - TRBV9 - TGTGCCAGCAGCGTCTCCAGGGATTGGAACACTGAAGCTTTCTTT CASSVSRDWNTEAFF
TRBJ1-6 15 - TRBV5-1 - TGCGCCAGCAGCTTTGGGCAGCTGAATAATTCACCCCTCCACTTT CASSFGQLNNSPLHF
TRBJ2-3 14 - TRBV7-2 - TGTGCCAGCAGCTTACAGGGGCGCCAAGATACGCAGTATTTT CASSLQGRQDTQYF
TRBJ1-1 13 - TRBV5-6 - TGTGCCAGCAGCTTTAGGCAGGGGAGAATGGCTTTCTTT CASSFRQGRMAFF
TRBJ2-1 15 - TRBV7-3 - TGTGCCAGCAGCTTGGGACACCAACGTCGCAATGAGCAGTTCTTC CASSLGHQRRNEQFF
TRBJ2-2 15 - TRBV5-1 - TGCGCCAGCAGCCAACCATCCACTAACACCGGGGAGCTGTTTTTT CASSQPSTNTGELFF
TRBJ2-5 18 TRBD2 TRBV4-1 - TGCGCCAGCAGCCAAGAGGATTCGACTAGCGGGGGAGAAGAGACCCAGTACTTC CASSQEDSTSGGEETQYF
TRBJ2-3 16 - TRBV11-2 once TGTGCCAGCAGCCCCAGGAGGGGCATCTTAGGAGATACGCAGTATTTT CASSPRRGILGDTQYF
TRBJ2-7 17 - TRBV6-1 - TGTGCCAGCAGTGAAGCACCCCCCGGGGAGAACTCCTACGAGCAGTACTTC CASSEAPPGENSYEQYF
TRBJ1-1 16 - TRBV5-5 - TGTGCCAGCAGCTTGGGTCTGGGTGGGGCGAACACTGAAGCTTTCTTT CASSLGLGGANTEAFF
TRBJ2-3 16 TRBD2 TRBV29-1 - TGCAGCGTTGACACTACTAGCGGGGGGCTTTCAGATACGCAGTATTTT CSVDTTSGGLSDTQYF
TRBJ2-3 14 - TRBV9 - TGTGCCAGCAGCGTAGAGGCGGCCACAGATACGCAGTATTTT CASSVEAATDTQYF
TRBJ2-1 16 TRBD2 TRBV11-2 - TGTGCCAGCAGCTTAGAGGCGGGGGGCGATAACAATGAGCAGTTCTTC CASSLEAGGDNNEQFF
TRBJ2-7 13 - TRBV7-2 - TGTGCCAGCAGCTTACAGGGGGGCTACGAGCAGTACTTC CASSLQGGYEQYF
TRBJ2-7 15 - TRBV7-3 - TGTGCCAGCAGCCCCGCACCATCCGTTGGAGCCGAGCAGTACTTC CASSPAPSVGAEQYF
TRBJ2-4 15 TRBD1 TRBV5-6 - TGTGCCAGCAGCTTGGGACAGGGGACGTATAGCGTTCAGTACTTC CASSLGQGTYSVQYF
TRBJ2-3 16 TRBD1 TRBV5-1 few TGCGCCAGCAGCTTCATGGGACAGGGCCCCCCAGATACGCAGTATTTT CASSFMGQGPPDTQYF
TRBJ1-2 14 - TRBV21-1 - TGTGCCAGCAGCCCAGGGGGCGCGGGCTATGGCTACACCTTC CASSPGGAGYGYTF
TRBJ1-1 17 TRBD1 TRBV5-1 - TGCGCCAGCAGATTCCGACAGGGCGGTTGGGTGTCGGCTGAAGCTTTCTTT CASRFRQGGWVSAEAFF